This paragraph covers one T cell receptor (beta chain) sequence. Antigen specificity is unknown. The length of the CDR3 is 16 residues. CDR1 SGHRS and CDR2 YFSETQ come from the germline V gene. Trimming cost V 2 bases and J 0 bases, with 11 bases left between them. The entry originates in a study of T cells in Graves' hyperthyroidism and ophthalmopathy. RNA transcripts served as the template for amplifying TCR beta CDR3 regions. The HTBI primer set served for first-round RT-PCR of the TCR CDR3. Each CDR3 protein is one row after TCRdb ran MiXCR on the multiplex PCR reads. The sample contains about 400,000 distinct CDR3 sequences, more than 20% of which appear only once. Whole-study findings and limits: With a median lead of around 6.7 months before onset, the model predicted ophthalmopathy.

The J gene is TRBJ2-2, the V gene TRBV5-1, with TRBD1 as a possible D gene (6 bases). Sequenced: blood. The sequence was collected from a man aged 45 to 65 with Graves' hyperthyroidism. CDR3 nucleotides: TGCGCCAGCAGCTTAGCGACAGGTCCGAACACCGGGGAGCTGTTTTTT. This codes for CASSLATGPNTGELFF.